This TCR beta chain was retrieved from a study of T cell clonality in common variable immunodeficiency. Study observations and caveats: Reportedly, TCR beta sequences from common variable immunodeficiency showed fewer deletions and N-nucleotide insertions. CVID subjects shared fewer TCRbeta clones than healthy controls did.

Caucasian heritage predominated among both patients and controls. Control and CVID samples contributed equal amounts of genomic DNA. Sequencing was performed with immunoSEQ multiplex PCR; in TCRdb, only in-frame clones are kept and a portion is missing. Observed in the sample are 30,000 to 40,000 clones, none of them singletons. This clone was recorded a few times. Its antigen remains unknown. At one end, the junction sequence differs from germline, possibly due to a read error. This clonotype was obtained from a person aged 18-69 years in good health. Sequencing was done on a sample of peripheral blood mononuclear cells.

CDR3 DNA, as far as it was read: TGCAGCACCCAAAGGGCTGGGGACTATGGA. Its translation: CSTQRAGDYG. The whole CDR3 region reads CSTQRAGDYGYTF. V gene TRBV29-1 combines with J gene TRBJ1-2, with D maybe TRBD1 (5 bases). The missing CDR3 end, 3 residues past where the read stops, is filled in from the germline J gene. There are 13 residues in the CDR3. The V gene's germline CDR1 is SQVTM and CDR2 ANQGSEA.